This passage covers 20 T cell receptor beta chains from one sample sequenced in a study of T-cell reconstitution after alpha-beta-depleted transplantation in children. During its preparation, the TCRbeta library received unique molecular identifiers. MiXCR was run by TCRdb on the PCR reads, yielding one entry per CDR3 protein. This table holds roughly 570,000 distinct CDR3 sequences, roughly a quarter found once. The starting material was PBMCs, obtained before TCRalphabeta/CD19-depleted stem cell transplant. These receptors were taken from a boy less than two years old with Wiskott-Aldrich syndrome, due to receive a stem cell transplant.

This clonotype was recorded a few times. The chain joins TRBV20-1 to TRBJ2-1; D gene uncertain. This CDR3 contains 15 residues. V lost 6 bases, J lost 6 bases, and 21 bases lay in between. CDR1 DFQATT and CDR2 SNEGSKA come from the germline V gene (reference sequence). The CDR3 is CSAPSGRHPPNEQFF. As DNA, the CDR3 is TGCAGTGCCCCCTCCGGCAGACACCCTCCCAATGAGCAGTTCTTC.

The rearrangement joins TRBV20-1 to TRBJ1-1, with D possibly being TRBD1 (5 bases). The CDR3 extends over 16 amino acids. Germline CDR1 is DFQATT and CDR2 is SNEGSKA (reference sequence). Trimming pared 1 base from V and 2 bases from J, leaving 17 bases between. The CDR3 DNA is TGCAGTGCTAGAGGGTTCGGGGGACGGGCCAACACTGAAGCTTTCTTT. The encoded protein is CSARGFGGRANTEAFF.

This clonotype was seen a few times. This chain joins TRBV10-3 and TRBJ2-1; the match to TRBD2 covers 8 bases. Germline-derived CDR1 and CDR2 are ENHRY and SYGVKD. V trimming: 5 bases; J trimming: 4 bases; junction bases outside the gene matches: 1. CDR3 length: 13 amino acids. CDR3 sequence (DNA): TGTGCCATCAGTACTAGCGGATACAATGAGCAGTTCTTC. Its translation is CAISTSGYNEQFF.

This clonotype was picked up a small number of times. This chain links TRBV12-3 or TRBV12-4 with TRBJ2-1, with D unresolved. The CDR3 is 13 amino acids. The germline V and J ends were trimmed by 5 bases and 13 bases, with 18 bases remaining between them. The CDR3: CASSTQTPQAQFF. The CDR3 DNA reads TGTGCCAGCAGTACACAAACCCCTCAGGCTCAGTTCTTC.

This chain joins TRBV5-5 and TRBJ2-7; TRBD1 might be the D (5 bases). The CDR3 consists of 15 residues. Germline CDR1 reads SGHKS; CDR2 reads YYEKEE (reference sequence). V lost 0 bases, J lost 2 bases, and 12 bases lay in between. The CDR3 loop is CASSLVDSQTYEQYF. DNA for the CDR3: TGTGCCAGCAGCTTGGTTGACAGTCAAACCTACGAGCAGTACTTC.

The chain combines TRBV14 with TRBJ1-2, with unresolved D. Trimming cost V 1 base and J 6 bases, with 9 bases left between them. This CDR3 region has 13 residues. Germline V gene sequence: CDR1 SGHDN, CDR2 FVKESK. CDR3 nucleotide sequence: TGTGCCAGCAGCCAAGGAAGAATCGATGGCTACACCTTC. This codes for CASSQGRIDGYTF.

The chain has TRBV24-1 and TRBJ1-5; 12 bases are shared with TRBD1. The CDR3 spans 19 residues. Germline values: CDR1 KGHDR, CDR2 SFDVKD. J lost 0 bases, V lost 2 bases, and 7 bases had no gene match. CDR3 DNA: TGTGCCACCAGTGATTCCTCCGGGACAGGGGGCTCTAGCAATCAGCCCCAGCATTTT. Encoded protein: CATSDSSGTGGSSNQPQHF.

In its sample, this clonotype was seen a few times. The V call is TRBV25-1, the J call TRBJ2-3; D possibly corresponds to TRBD2 (6 bases). The CDR3 is 14 residues long. The V end was cut by 1 base, the J end by 3 bases, with 8 bases between. CDR1 and CDR2 (germline): MGHDK, SYGVNS. CDR3 in DNA: TGTGCCAGCAGTGAATCAGGGAGGACAGATACGCAGTATTTT. This translates into CASSESGRTDTQYF.

J is TRBJ2-1 and V is TRBV24-1; possibly TRBD2 for D (5 bases). Trimming left V 5 bases short and J 0 bases short, with 13 bases between. Per germline, CDR1 KGHDR and CDR2 SFDVKD. The CDR3 spans 16 residues. The CDR3 loop reads CATSALALSSYNEQFF. The DNA of the CDR3 is TGTGCCACCAGTGCCCTAGCTCTGAGCTCCTACAATGAGCAGTTCTTC.

The chain joins TRBV9 to TRBJ2-3, with D tentatively TRBD1 or TRBD2 (5 bases each). This CDR3 region has 15 residues. The germline CDR1 and CDR2 sequences are SGDLS and YYNGEE. V lost 0 bases, J lost 5 bases, and 13 bases lay in between. CDR3 sequence: CASSVGGSWGDTQYF. CDR3 in DNA: TGTGCCAGCAGCGTAGGGGGGTCCTGGGGAGATACGCAGTATTTT.

V usage is TRBV7-6 and J usage is TRBJ2-1, with a weak D call TRBD2 (6 bases). V was trimmed by 0 bases and J by 8 bases, leaving 32 bases between them. The CDR3 is made up of 21 amino acids. Germline V lookup: CDR1 SGHVS, CDR2 FNYEAQ. The CDR3 is CASSLAGGGAYTGSLRDEQFF. The CDR3 region has the DNA TGTGCCAGCAGCTTAGCCGGAGGAGGAGCCTATACCGGGAGTTTAAGAGATGAGCAGTTCTTC.

This chain links TRBV27 with TRBJ2-1; TRBD2 agrees at 7 bases. This CDR3 is built from 16 residues. With V trimmed by 5 bases and J by 1 base, 8 bases remained unmatched. Per germline, CDR1 MNHEY and CDR2 SMNVEV (reference sequence). The DNA of the CDR3 is TGTGCCAGCAGTCCCTTTGGGAGGGGTTCCTACAATGAGCAGTTCTTC. Protein product: CASSPFGRGSYNEQFF.

The V and J genes are TRBV18 and TRBJ2-5; the D is unclear. The germline gives CDR1 KGHSH, CDR2 LQKENI. CDR3 length: 13 amino acids. Trimming cost V 4 bases and J 2 bases, with 8 bases left between them. The DNA for the CDR3 is TGTGCCAGCTCACAATCCCTTCAAGAGACCCAGTACTTC. Protein product: CASSQSLQETQYF.

This sequence joins TRBV20-1 and TRBJ1-4; tentative D call: TRBD1 (5 bases). Trimming shortened V by 2 bases and J by 6 bases, and 10 bases separated the two germline ends. CDR1 is DFQATT, CDR2 SNEGSKA, per germline (reference sequence). CDR3 length equals 13 residues. The CDR3 nucleotides are TGCAGTGCTAGACAGGGTTCCGATGAAAAACTGTTTTTT. As protein: CSARQGSDEKLFF.

This clonotype has a handful of counts. The V call is TRBV12-3 or TRBV12-4, the J call TRBJ1-1, with D possibly matching TRBD1 (5 bases). Trimming cost V 2 bases and J 5 bases, with 18 bases left between them. CDR3 length: 16 residues. The CDR3 is CASSLRGAGFGTEAFF. CDR3 in DNA: TGTGCCAGCAGTTTAAGGGGTGCGGGGTTTGGGACTGAAGCTTTCTTT.

The chain employs TRBV5-5 and TRBJ2-7; D unresolved. The CDR3 runs 16 residues. Trimming pared 0 bases from V and 3 bases from J, leaving 16 bases between. The germline V gene encodes CDR1 SGHKS and CDR2 YYEKEE (reference sequence). CDR3 DNA: TGTGCCAGCAGCTTGGCCGGTATAGGGATGGACTACGAGCAGTACTTC. It yields the protein CASSLAGIGMDYEQYF. The entire variable domain, with the rest obtained from reference TRBV5-5 and TRBJ2-7, is as follows: DAGVTQSPTHLIKTRGQQVTLRCSPISGHKSVSWYQQVLGQGPQFIFQYYEKEERGRGNFPDRFSARQFPNYSSELNVNALLLGDSALYLCASSLAGIGMDYEQYFGPGTRLTVT.

This clonotype turned up a few times. The rearrangement links TRBV20-1 to TRBJ2-1, with TRBD2 matching 11 bases. The CDR3 has 14 amino acids. Per the germline V gene, CDR1 is DFQATT and CDR2 is SNEGSKA (reference sequence). V shed 6 bases, J shed 7 bases, and the junction held 8 bases outside the gene matches. The chain's CDR3 is CSATLAGESNEQFF. The CDR3 region has the DNA TGCAGTGCCACACTAGCGGGAGAGAGTAATGAGCAGTTCTTC.

This clonotype occurred a few times. The V and J genes are TRBV7-6 and TRBJ1-2; 10 positions agree with TRBD1. Germline CDR1 SGHVS, CDR2 FNYEAQ. The J segment lost 6 bases and the V segment lost 2 bases, leaving 6 bases of the junction unmatched. This CDR3 is 15 amino acids long. This CDR3 reads CASSLSRQGANGYTF. CDR3 DNA sequence: TGTGCCAGCAGCTTATCCCGACAGGGGGCTAATGGCTACACCTTC.

The rearrangement uses TRBV28 and TRBJ2-2; perhaps TRBD2 as D (7 bases). CDR1 and CDR2 from the germline V gene are MDHEN and SYDVKM. The CDR3 contains 18 residues. Trimming left V 4 bases short and J 2 bases short, with 20 bases between. This CDR3 reads CASSSYLLGGVNTGELFF. The CDR3 region has the DNA TGTGCCAGCAGTTCCTACCTACTAGGGGGGGTCAACACCGGGGAGCTGTTTTTT.

The CDR3 DNA follows: TGCAGCGTTGACAGGGGCGGTGGAACTGAAGCTTTCTTT. It encodes CSVDRGGGTEAFF. The rearrangement uses TRBV29-1 and TRBJ1-1, with a weak D call TRBD1 (6 bases). This CDR3 is built from 13 residues. The V end lost 3 bases, the J end lost 5 bases, and 13 bases lay between the germline ends. The V gene's germline CDR1 is SQVTM and CDR2 ANQGSEA.